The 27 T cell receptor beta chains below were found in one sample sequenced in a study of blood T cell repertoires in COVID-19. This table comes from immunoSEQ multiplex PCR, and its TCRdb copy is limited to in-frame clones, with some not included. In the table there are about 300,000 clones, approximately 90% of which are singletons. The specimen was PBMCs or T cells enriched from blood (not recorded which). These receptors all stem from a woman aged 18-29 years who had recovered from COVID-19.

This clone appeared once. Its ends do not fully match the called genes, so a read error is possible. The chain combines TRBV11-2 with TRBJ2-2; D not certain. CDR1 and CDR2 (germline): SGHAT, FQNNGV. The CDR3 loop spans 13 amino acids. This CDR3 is CASSPLNSGELFF. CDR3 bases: TGTGCCAGCAGCCCCTTGAACAGCGGGGAGCTGTTTTTT.

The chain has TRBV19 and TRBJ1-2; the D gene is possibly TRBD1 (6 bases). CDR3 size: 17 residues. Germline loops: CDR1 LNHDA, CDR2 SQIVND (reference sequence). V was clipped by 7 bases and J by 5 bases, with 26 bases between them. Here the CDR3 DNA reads TGTGCCAGTACCCTTAATTTGGGGACACCGGACCCTTATGGCTACACCTTC. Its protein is CASTLNLGTPDPYGYTF. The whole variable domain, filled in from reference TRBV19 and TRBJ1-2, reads DGGITQSPKYLFRKEGQNVTLSCEQNLNHDAMYWYRQDPGQGLRLIYYSQIVNDFQKGDIAEGYSVSREKKESFPLTVTSAQKNPTAFYLCASTLNLGTPDPYGYTFGSGTRLTVV.

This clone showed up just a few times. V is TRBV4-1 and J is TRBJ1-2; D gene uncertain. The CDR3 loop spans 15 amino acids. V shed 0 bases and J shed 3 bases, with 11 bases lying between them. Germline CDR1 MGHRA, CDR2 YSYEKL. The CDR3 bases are TGCGCCAGCAGCCAAGATCTATACGGGGACTATGGCTACACCTTC. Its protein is CASSQDLYGDYGYTF.

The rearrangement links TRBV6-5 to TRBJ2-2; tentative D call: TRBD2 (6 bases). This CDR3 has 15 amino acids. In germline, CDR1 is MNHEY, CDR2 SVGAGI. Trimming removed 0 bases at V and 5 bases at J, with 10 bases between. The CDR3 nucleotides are TGTGCCAGCAGTTACTCGACTAGTTGGACCGGGGAGCTGTTTTTT. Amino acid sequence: CASSYSTSWTGELFF.

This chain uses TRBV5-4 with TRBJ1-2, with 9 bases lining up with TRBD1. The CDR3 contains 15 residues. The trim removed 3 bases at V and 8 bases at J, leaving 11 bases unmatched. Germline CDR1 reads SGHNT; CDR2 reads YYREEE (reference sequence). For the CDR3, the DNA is TGTGCCAGCAGCTCCGTTGGGCGGGGACAGGGAGGCTACACCTTC. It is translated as CASSSVGRGQGGYTF. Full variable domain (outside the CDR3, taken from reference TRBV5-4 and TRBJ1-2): ETGVTQSPTHLIKTRGQQVTLRCSSQSGHNTVSWYQQALGQGPQFIFQYYREEENGRGNFPPRFSGLQFPNYSSELNVNALELDDSALYLCASSSVGRGQGGYTFGSGTRLTVV.

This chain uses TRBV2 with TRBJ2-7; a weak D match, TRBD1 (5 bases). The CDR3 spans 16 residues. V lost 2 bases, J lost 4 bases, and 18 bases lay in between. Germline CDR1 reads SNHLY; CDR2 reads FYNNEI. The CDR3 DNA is TGTGCCAGCAGTGAAATCCAGGGAAGGTTTGGATACGAGCAGTACTTC. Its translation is CASSEIQGRFGYEQYF.

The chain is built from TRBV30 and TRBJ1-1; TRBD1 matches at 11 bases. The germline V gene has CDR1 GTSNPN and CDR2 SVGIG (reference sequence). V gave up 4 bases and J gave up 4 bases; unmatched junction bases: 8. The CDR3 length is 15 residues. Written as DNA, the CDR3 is TGTGCCTGGACAAACCCGGGACAGGGGGGCACTGAAGCTTTCTTT. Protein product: CAWTNPGQGGTEAFF.

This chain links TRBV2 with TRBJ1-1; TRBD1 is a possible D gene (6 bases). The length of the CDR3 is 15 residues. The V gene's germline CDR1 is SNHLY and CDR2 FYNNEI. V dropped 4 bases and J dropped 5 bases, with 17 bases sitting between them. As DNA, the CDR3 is TGTGCCAGCAGTGGGCAACAGGGATTAATAACTGAAGCTTTCTTT. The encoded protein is CASSGQQGLITEAFF.

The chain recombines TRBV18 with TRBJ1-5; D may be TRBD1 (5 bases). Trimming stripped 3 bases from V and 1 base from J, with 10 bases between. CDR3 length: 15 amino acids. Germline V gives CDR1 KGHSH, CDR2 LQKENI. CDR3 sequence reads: CASSPFQGSNQPQHF. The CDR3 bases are TGTGCCAGCTCACCTTTCCAGGGCAGCAATCAGCCCCAGCATTTT.

CDR3 in amino acids: CASSKLAGVPYNEQFF. CDR3 nucleotide sequence: TGTGCCAGTAGTAAACTAGCGGGAGTACCCTACAATGAGCAGTTCTTC. The chain recombines TRBV19 with TRBJ2-1; 11 bases line up with TRBD2. The CDR3 totals 16 residues. The germline CDR1 and CDR2 sequences are LNHDA and SQIVND (reference sequence). Trimming removed 4 bases from V and 2 bases from J; junction bases left unmatched: 4.

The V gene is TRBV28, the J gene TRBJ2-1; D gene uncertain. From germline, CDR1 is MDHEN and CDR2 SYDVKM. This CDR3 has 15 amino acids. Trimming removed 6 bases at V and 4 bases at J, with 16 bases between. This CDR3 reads CASSDYSSVYNEQFF. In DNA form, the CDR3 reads TGTGCCAGCAGCGATTATAGTTCGGTGTACAATGAGCAGTTCTTC. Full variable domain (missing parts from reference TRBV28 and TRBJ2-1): DVKVTQSSRYLVKRTGEKVFLECVQDMDHENMFWYRQDPGLGLRLIYFSYDVKMKEKGDIPEGYSVSREKKERFSLILESASTNQTSMYLCASSDYSSVYNEQFFGPGTRLTVL.

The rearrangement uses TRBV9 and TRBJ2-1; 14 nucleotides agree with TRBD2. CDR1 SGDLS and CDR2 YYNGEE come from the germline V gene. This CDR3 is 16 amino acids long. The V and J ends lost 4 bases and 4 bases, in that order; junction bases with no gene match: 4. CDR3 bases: TGTGCCAGCAGCCCGGGACTAGCGGGAGCGTACAATGAGCAGTTCTTC. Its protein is CASSPGLAGAYNEQFF.

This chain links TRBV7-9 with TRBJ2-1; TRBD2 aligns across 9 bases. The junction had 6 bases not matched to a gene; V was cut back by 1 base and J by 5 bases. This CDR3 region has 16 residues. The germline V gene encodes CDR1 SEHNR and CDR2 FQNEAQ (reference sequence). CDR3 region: CASSLDGLAQNNEQFF. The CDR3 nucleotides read TGTGCCAGCAGCTTAGACGGACTAGCGCAAAACAATGAGCAGTTCTTC.

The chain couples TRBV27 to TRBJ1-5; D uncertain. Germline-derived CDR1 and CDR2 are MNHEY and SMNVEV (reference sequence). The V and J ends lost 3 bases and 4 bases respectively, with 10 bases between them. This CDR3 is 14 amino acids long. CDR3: CASSFTGVNQPQHF. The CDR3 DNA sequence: TGTGCCAGCAGTTTCACCGGGGTGAATCAGCCCCAGCATTTT.

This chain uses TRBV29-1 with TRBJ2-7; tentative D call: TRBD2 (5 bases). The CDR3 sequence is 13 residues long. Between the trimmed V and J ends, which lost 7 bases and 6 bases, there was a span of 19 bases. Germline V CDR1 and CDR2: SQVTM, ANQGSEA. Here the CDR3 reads CSARPIRGGEQYF. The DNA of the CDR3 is TGCAGCGCTCGACCGATCCGGGGTGGCGAGCAGTACTTC.

Here the CDR3 reads CASSLGGWGDNEQFF. DNA of the CDR3: TGCGCCAGCAGCTTGGGAGGTTGGGGGGACAATGAGCAGTTCTTC. The chain joins TRBV5-1 to TRBJ2-1; the D gene is possibly TRBD2 (6 bases). CDR1 SGHRS and CDR2 YFSETQ come from the germline V gene. Trimming took off 0 bases at V and 5 bases at J, with 12 bases between the two ends. The CDR3 runs to 15 residues.

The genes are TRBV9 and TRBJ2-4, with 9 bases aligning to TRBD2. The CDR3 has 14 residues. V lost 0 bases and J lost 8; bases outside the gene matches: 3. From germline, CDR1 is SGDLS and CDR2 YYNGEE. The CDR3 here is CASSVEGLAHIQYF. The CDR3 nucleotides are TGTGCCAGCAGCGTAGAGGGACTAGCTCACATTCAGTACTTC. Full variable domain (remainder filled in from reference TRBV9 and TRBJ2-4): DSGVTQTPKHLITATGQRVTLRCSPRSGDLSVYWYQQSLDQGLQFLIQYYNGEERAKGNILERFSAQQFPDLHSELNLSSLELGDSALYFCASSVEGLAHIQYFGAGTRLSVL.

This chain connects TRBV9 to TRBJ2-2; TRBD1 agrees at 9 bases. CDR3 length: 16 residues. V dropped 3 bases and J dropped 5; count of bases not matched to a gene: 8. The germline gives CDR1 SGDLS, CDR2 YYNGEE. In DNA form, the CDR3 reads TGTGCCAGCAGCGCAGGGACAGGGCGGTGGACCGGGGAGCTGTTTTTT. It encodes CASSAGTGRWTGELFF.

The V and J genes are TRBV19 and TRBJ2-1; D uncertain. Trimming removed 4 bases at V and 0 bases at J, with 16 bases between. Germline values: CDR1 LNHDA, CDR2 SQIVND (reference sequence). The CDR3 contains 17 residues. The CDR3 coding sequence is TGTGCCAGTAGTAAATTGAAAGGAGTCGGCTCCTACAATGAGCAGTTCTTC. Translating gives CASSKLKGVGSYNEQFF.

The CDR3 reads CASSLARLDRVGSPLHF. The CDR3 DNA follows: TGTGCCAGCAGCTTAGCGAGGCTGGACAGGGTAGGCTCACCCCTCCACTTT. The rearrangement uses TRBV7-2 and TRBJ1-6; TRBD1 matches 8 bases. Germline CDR1 reads SGHTA; CDR2 reads FQGNSA. The ends lost 0 bases at V and 10 bases at J; junction bases unmatched: 11. The CDR3 has 17 residues.

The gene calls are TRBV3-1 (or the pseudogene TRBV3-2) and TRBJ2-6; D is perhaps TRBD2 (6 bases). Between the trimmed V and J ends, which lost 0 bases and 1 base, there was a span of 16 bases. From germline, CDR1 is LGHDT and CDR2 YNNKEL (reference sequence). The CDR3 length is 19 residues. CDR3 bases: TGTGCCAGCAGCCAAGATCCTCCGGGACTGTTTTCTGGGGCCAACGTCCTGACTTTC. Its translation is CASSQDPPGLFSGANVLTF.

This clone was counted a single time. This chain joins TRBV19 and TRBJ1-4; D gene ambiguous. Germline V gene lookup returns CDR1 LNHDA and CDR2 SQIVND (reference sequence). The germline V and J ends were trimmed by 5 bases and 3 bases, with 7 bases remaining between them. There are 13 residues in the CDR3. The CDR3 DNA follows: TGTGCCAGTAGTTTCCGGGCTAATGAAAAACTGTTTTTT. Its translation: CASSFRANEKLFF.

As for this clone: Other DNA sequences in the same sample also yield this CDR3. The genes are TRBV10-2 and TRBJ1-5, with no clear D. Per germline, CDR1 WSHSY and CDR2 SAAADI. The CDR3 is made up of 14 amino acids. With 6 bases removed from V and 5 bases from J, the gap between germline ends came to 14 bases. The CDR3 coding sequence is TGCGCCAGCAGCCCGGGTCGGGTAGATCAGCCCCAGCATTTT. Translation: CASSPGRVDQPQHF.

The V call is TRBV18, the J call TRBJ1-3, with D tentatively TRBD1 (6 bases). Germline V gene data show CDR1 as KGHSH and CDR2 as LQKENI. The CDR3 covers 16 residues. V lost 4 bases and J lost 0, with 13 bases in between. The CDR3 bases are TGTGCCAGCTCACGTCAGGGGTTTAGCTCTGGAAACACCATATATTTT. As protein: CASSRQGFSSGNTIYF. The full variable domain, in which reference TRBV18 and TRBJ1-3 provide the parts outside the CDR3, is NAGVMQNPRHLVRRRGQEARLRCSPMKGHSHVYWYRQLPEEGLKFMVYLQKENIIDESGMPKERFSAEFPKEGPSILRIQQVVRGDSAAYFCASSRQGFSSGNTIYFGEGSWLTVV.

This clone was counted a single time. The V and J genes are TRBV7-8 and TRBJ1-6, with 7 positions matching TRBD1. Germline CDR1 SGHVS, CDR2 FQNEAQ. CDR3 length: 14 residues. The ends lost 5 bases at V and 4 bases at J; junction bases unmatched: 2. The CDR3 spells CASSRDSYNSPLHF. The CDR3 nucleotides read TGTGCCAGCAGCCGGGACAGTTATAATTCACCCCTCCACTTT. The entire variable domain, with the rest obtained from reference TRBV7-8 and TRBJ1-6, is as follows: GAGVSQSPRYKVAKRGQDVALRCDPISGHVSLFWYQQALGQGPEFLTYFQNEAQLDKSGLPSDRFFAERPEGSVSTLKIQRTQQEDSAVYLCASSRDSYNSPLHFGNGTRLTVT.

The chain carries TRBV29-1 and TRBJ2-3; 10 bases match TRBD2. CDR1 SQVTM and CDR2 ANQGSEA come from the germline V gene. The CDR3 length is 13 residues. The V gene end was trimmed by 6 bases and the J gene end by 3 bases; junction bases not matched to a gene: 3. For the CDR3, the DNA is TGCAGCGTAGCGGGGGGGCAGACAGATACGCAGTATTTT. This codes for CSVAGGQTDTQYF.

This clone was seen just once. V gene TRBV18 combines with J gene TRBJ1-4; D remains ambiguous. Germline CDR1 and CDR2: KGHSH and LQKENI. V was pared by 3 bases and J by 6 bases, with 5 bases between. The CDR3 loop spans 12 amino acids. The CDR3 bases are TGTGCCAGCTCACCTGCGCATGAAAAACTGTTTTTT. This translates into CASSPAHEKLFF.